This T cell receptor (beta chain) is from a study of human T cells and chemical hapten exposure. MiXCR, run by TCRdb on the RACE reads, gives a single entry per CDR3 protein. This table holds fewer than 300,000 distinct CDR3 sequences, around 9.3% found once. The time point was: pre-sensitization, week 0. Treatment meaning: therapeutic diphenylcyclopropenone sensitization with weekly scalp DPC. Findings of the study overall: Expanded TCRs produced significantly more large CDR3 similarity clusters than controls did.

This clonotype was detected many times. Antigen specificity is unknown. Germline-derived CDR1 and CDR2 are SGHTA and FQGNSA. The CDR3 totals 16 residues. V lost 3 bases and J lost 4, with 17 bases in between. The sample was whole blood, taken in connection with sensitization to the hapten diphenylcyclopropenone (DPC). The receptor comes from a woman aged 40 to 49 with alopecia areata. Some clones in this sample may be carry-over from other donors' samples. The gene calls are TRBV7-2 and TRBJ2-3; D remains ambiguous. CDR3 sequence (DNA): TGTGCCAGCAGCTTCCTCAGACCCATCCCCCCAGATACGCAGTATTTT. It translates to CASSFLRPIPPDTQYF.